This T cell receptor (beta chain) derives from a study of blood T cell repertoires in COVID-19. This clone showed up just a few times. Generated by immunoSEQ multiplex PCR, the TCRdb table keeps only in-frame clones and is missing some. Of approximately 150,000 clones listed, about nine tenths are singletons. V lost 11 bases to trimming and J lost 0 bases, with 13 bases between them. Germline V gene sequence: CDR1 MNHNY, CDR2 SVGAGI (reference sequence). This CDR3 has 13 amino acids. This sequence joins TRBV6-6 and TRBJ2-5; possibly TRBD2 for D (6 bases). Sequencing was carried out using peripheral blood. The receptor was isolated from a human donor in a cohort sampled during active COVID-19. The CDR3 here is CAGSGSYQETQYF. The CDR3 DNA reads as TGTGCCGGTAGCGGATCGTACCAAGAGACCCAGTACTTC.